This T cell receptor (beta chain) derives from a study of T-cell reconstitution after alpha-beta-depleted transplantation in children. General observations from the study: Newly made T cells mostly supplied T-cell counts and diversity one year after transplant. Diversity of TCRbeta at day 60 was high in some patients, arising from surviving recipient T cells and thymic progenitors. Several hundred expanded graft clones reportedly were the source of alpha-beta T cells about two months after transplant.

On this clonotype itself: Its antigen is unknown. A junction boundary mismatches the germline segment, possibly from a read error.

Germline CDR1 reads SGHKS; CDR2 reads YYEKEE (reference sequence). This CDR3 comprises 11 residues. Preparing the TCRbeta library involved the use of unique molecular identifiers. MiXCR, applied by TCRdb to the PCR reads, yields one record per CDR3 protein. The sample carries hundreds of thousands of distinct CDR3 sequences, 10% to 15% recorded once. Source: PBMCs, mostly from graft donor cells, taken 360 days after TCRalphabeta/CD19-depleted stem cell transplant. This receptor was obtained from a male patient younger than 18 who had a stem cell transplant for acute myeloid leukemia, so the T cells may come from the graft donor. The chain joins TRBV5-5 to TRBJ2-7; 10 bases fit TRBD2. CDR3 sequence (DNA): TGTGCCAGCAGCCTTAGCGGGAGGTCACATTTC. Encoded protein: CASSLSGRSHF.